The clone carrying this T cell receptor beta chain was observed once. Its antigen is currently unknown. V lost 2 bases, J lost 4 bases, and 12 bases lay in between. CDR1 is LGHNA and CDR2 is YSLEER in the germline V gene. This CDR3 spans 14 amino acids. This specimen belongs to a study of graft-versus-host responses after intestinal transplantation. For the study at large: Once they had received anti-thymocyte globulin induction, all recipients took tacrolimus and steroids for 2 to 4 years.

Clones were read by immunoSEQ multiplex PCR, and TCRdb kept only the in-frame ones, dropping some. Among 20,000 to 30,000 clones listed, roughly 80% were seen once. Findings and caveats of the study: Where graft-donor T cell macrochimerism was present, patients had high graft-versus-host to host-versus-graft clonal ratios in allografts.

The sample in question was PBMCs, obtained around 28 days after intestinal transplant. This chain joins TRBV4-3 and TRBJ2-7; D possibly corresponds to TRBD2 (7 bases). The TCR originated in a human patient who received an intestinal transplant, so some T cells may come from the graft donor. DNA for the CDR3: TGCGCCAGCAGCCAATTCAGGGGAGGGTACGAGCAGTACTTC. This gives the protein CASSQFRGGYEQYF.